The T cell receptor (beta chain) described here comes from a study of glioma-infiltrating T cells after dendritic cell vaccination. Study observations and caveats: Survival was not directly related to TCR clonality in these patients.

The time point here: after dendritic cell vaccination, including at tumor progression/relapse. About this clone itself: The target antigen is unknown.

Germline V gives CDR1 MGHDK, CDR2 SYGVNS. Trimming removed 7 bases from V and 4 bases from J, with 13 bases in between. This CDR3 region has 13 residues. Sequencing used immunoSEQ multiplex PCR; TCRdb keeps in-frame clones, though not all of them. The data show tens of thousands of clones, around 90% seen once. J is TRBJ1-2 and V is TRBV25-1; possible D gene TRBD1, 6 bases. The sequencing used blood, collected after dendritic cell vaccination. The sequence derives from a human donor with glioblastoma. The CDR3 DNA sequence: TGTGCCAGCACCCCGGGACACCCCTATGGCTACACCTTC. Translated, it gives CASTPGHPYGYTF.